This T cell receptor (beta chain) was recorded in a study of shared clonotypes between healthy human individuals. Turning to the study itself: Per-donor plates numbered three CD4 naive, three CD4 memory, two CD8 naive and one CD8 memory.

As for this clone: Its antigen is unknown.

CD4+ cells yielded CD45RA+ naive and CD45RA-negative memory subsets. Some clones are missing from TCRdb's copy, which holds only in-frame ones; the method was immunoSEQ multiplex PCR. The top ten hold around 0.4% of the sample, which has some 2,500,000 clones, 93% seen once. General observations from the study: What limited the represented genetic and exposure-history diversity was the small number of donors. Memory subsets generally showed lower estimated richness than naive subsets.

Germline CDR1 and CDR2: MNHNS and SASEGT. This CDR3 spans 15 amino acids. V lost 3 bases and J lost 7; bases outside the gene matches: 6. The sample was naive CD4+ T cells from PBMCs. Subset in this sample: CD45RA+ positively selected. The TCR comes from a man aged 18-30 years in good health. Some clones in this sample may be carry-over from other donors' samples. The rearrangement uses TRBV6-1 and TRBJ2-4; 10 bases map to TRBD2. CDR3 DNA: TGTGCCAGCAGTGAGGCCCTAGCGGGGGTGAACATTCAGTACTTC. Its protein is CASSEALAGVNIQYF.